This entry features one TCR beta chain sequence. In assigning cohorts, the study relied on participant-reported clinical history. The data were produced by immunoSEQ multiplex PCR, yet TCRdb's version contains in-frame clones alone and is incomplete. The table has approximately 200,000 clones, 65% to 85% seen once; the top ten hold about 7%. The data stem from a study of blood T cell repertoires in COVID-19. The overall study: COVID-19 samples from acute and convalescent phases originated in the United States, Italy and Spain.

Trimming left V 4 bases short and J 1 base short, with 9 bases between. Germline lookup yields CDR1 SGHNT and CDR2 YYREEE (reference sequence). This CDR3 is 13 amino acids long. The sequence was collected from a woman in her thirties or forties with acute COVID-19. Material: PBMCs or T cells enriched from blood (not recorded which). The J gene is TRBJ2-7, the V gene TRBV5-4; tentative D call: TRBD2 (5 bases). CDR3 sequence: CASSLDWSYEQYF. Written as DNA, the CDR3 is TGTGCCAGCAGCCTGGACTGGTCCTACGAGCAGTACTTC. The whole variable domain, filled in from reference TRBV5-4 and TRBJ2-7, reads ETGVTQSPTHLIKTRGQQVTLRCSSQSGHNTVSWYQQALGQGPQFIFQYYREEENGRGNFPPRFSGLQFPNYSSELNVNALELDDSALYLCASSLDWSYEQYFGPGTRLTVT.